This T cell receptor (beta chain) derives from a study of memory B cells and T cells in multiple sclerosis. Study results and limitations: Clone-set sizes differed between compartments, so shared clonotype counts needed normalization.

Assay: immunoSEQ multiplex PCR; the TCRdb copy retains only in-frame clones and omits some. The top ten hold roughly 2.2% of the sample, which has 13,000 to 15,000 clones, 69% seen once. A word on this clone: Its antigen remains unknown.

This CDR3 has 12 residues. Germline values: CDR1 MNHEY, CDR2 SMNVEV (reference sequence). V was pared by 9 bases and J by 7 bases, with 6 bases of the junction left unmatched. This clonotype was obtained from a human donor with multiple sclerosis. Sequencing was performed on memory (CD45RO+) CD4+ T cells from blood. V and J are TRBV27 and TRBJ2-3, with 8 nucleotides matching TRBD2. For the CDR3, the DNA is TGTGCCAGTCGGGAGGGGGGATATACGCAGTATTTT. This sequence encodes CASREGGYTQYF.